Below are 17 T cell receptor beta chains sequenced from a single sample in a study of shared clonotypes between healthy human individuals (dated by TCRdb to 2018 to 2021). The method was the immunoSEQ multiplex PCR assay. TCRdb obtained this table from immuneACCESS and retained in-frame rearrangements with V and J assigned. These tables miss some clones; where compared with another copy, unresolved V genes account for less than half of the shortfall, and the remainder is unexplained. The sample data list roughly 850,000 clones, and about 96% of these were observed just once. The top ten clones comprise about 0.21% of the sample. CD8 naive samples were CD45RO-negative cells positively selected for CCR7, giving a CD45RA+CCR7+ population that excluded TemRA cells. The sample was naive CD8+ T cells sorted from blood. According to the study, the label for this sample's cell subset or site signals: CD45RA+CCR7+. The receptors come from a man under 40 in good health.

The chain recombines TRBV11-2 with TRBJ2-5; D tentatively reads TRBD1 or TRBD2 (7 bases each). The length of the CDR3 is 18 residues. The ends were cut back, 4 bases at V and 5 bases at J, with 26 bases in the middle. CDR1 SGHAT and CDR2 FQNNGV come from the germline V gene. The CDR3 DNA follows: TGTGCCAGCAGCTCCCCAGGGGGGAGGGGGACAAGCTCGGAGACCCAGTACTTC. This gives the protein CASSSPGGRGTSSETQYF.

The V gene is TRBV11-2, the J gene TRBJ2-3; 8 nucleotides agree with TRBD1. CDR1 and CDR2 (germline): SGHAT, FQNNGV. CDR3 length: 15 amino acids. V trimming: 1 base; J trimming: 2 bases; junction bases outside the gene matches: 2. The CDR3 region is CASSLGQGYTDTQYF. Here the CDR3 DNA reads TGTGCCAGCAGCTTAGGACAGGGGTACACAGATACGCAGTATTTT.

The chain carries TRBV11-2 and TRBJ2-1; 10 bases agree with TRBD1. The CDR3 loop spans 15 amino acids. The junction had 6 bases not matched to a gene; V was cut back by 4 bases and J by 6 bases. Germline CDR1 and CDR2: SGHAT and FQNNGV. In DNA form, the CDR3 reads TGTGCCAGCAGCTCCCGGGACAGGGGCCGCAATGAGCAGTTCTTC. Translated: CASSSRDRGRNEQFF.

This chain links TRBV7-6 with TRBJ1-1, with TRBD1 matching 7 bases. The CDR3 runs to 16 residues. Trimming at V came to 5 bases and at J to 1 base, leaving 10 bases not matched to a gene. Germline lookup yields CDR1 SGHVS and CDR2 FNYEAQ. The CDR3 loop is CASSRTQEGANTEAFF. The CDR3 region has the DNA TGTGCCAGCAGCCGTACCCAGGAGGGGGCGAACACTGAAGCTTTCTTT. The full variable domain, its missing parts supplied by reference TRBV7-6 and TRBJ1-1, is GAGVSQSPRYKVTKRGQDVALRCDPISGHVSLYWYRQALGQGPEFLTYFNYEAQQDKSGLPNDRFSAERPEGSISTLTIQRTEQRDSAMYRCASSRTQEGANTEAFFGQGTRLTVV.

This sequence joins TRBV15 and TRBJ2-5; 10 bases match TRBD1. Germline-derived CDR1 and CDR2 are LNHNV and YYDKDF (reference sequence). The CDR3 loop spans 16 amino acids. Trimming at V came to 0 bases and at J to 3 bases, leaving 4 bases not matched to a gene. The CDR3 region has the DNA TGTGCCACCAGCAGAGACGGACAGGGGGTAGAAGAGACCCAGTACTTC. It translates to CATSRDGQGVEETQYF. Combining the CDR3 with reference TRBV15 and TRBJ2-5 gives the whole variable domain DAMVIQNPRYQVTQFGKPVTLSCSQTLNHNVMYWYQQKSSQAPKLLFHYYDKDFNNEADTPDNFQSRRPNTSFCFLDIRSPGLGDTAMYLCATSRDGQGVEETQYFGPGTRLLVL.

V usage is TRBV6-5 and J usage is TRBJ2-3, with no clear D. Trimming took 5 bases from V and 0 from J, leaving 6 bases between them. The CDR3 is 13 amino acids. CDR1 MNHEY and CDR2 SVGAGI come from the germline V gene. The CDR3 protein is CASSVRSTDTQYF. CDR3 nucleotides: TGTGCCAGCAGTGTACGGAGCACAGATACGCAGTATTTT.

The chain couples TRBV27 to TRBJ2-3, with D possibly matching TRBD1 (5 bases). In germline, CDR1 is MNHEY, CDR2 SMNVEV (reference sequence). V was pared by 5 bases and J by 9 bases, with 12 bases between. The CDR3 runs 12 residues. Here the CDR3 DNA reads TGTGCCAGCAGTCGGGCCCAGGGCACGCAGTATTTT. This sequence encodes CASSRAQGTQYF.

The chain carries TRBV28 and TRBJ2-7; perhaps TRBD1 as D (6 bases). CDR1 and CDR2 from the germline V gene are MDHEN and SYDVKM. Trimming removed 2 bases at V and 4 bases at J, with 18 bases between. This CDR3 contains 16 residues. In DNA, the CDR3 is TGTGCCAGCAGTTTACCCTCGAACGTGAGGGGGTACGAGCAGTACTTC. Translating it yields CASSLPSNVRGYEQYF.

The J gene is TRBJ2-1, the V gene TRBV5-1; 10 bases line up with TRBD2. With 0 bases clipped from V and 8 bases from J, the junction kept 11 bases outside the gene matches. Germline CDR1 SGHRS, CDR2 YFSETQ. This CDR3 is built from 17 residues. CDR3 protein: CASSLAVASGSSDEQFF. DNA for the CDR3: TGCGCCAGCAGCTTGGCCGTAGCTAGCGGGAGTTCTGATGAGCAGTTCTTC.

This sequence joins TRBV6-5 and TRBJ2-2; tentatively, D is TRBD1 (6 bases). Germline V gene lookup returns CDR1 MNHEY and CDR2 SVGAGI. The CDR3 loop spans 15 amino acids. V shed 7 bases and J shed 2 bases, with 14 bases lying between them. CDR3 protein: CASTDGTRNTGELFF. Here the CDR3 DNA reads TGTGCCAGCACCGACGGGACAAGAAACACCGGGGAGCTGTTTTTT.

This clone has just one count. The sample has other DNA sequences that encode this CDR3 too. The V call is TRBV7-9, the J call TRBJ2-7, with 10 bases aligning to TRBD2. The CDR3 runs to 16 residues. V dropped 2 bases and J dropped 0; count of bases not matched to a gene: 4. Germline CDR1 reads SEHNR; CDR2 reads FQNEAQ (reference sequence). The CDR3 coding sequence is TGTGCCAGCAGCTTACGGACTAGCGGAAGCTCCTACGAGCAGTACTTC. It specifies CASSLRTSGSSYEQYF.

The V call is TRBV7-9, the J call TRBJ1-2; TRBD1 might be the D (5 bases). The CDR3 is 14 residues long. The germline V gene encodes CDR1 SEHNR and CDR2 FQNEAQ (reference sequence). V lost 2 bases and J lost 4, with 11 bases in between. The CDR3 DNA is TGTGCCAGCAGCTTATCAGGGAGCGGCTATGGCTACACCTTC. Amino acids: CASSLSGSGYGYTF.

The count of this clone is one. The gene calls are TRBV27 and TRBJ2-7, with D perhaps TRBD1 (6 bases). Trimming pared 6 bases from V and 3 bases from J, leaving 12 bases between. This CDR3 comprises 13 residues. CDR1 and CDR2 from the germline V gene are MNHEY and SMNVEV (reference sequence). The CDR3 coding sequence is TGTGCCAGCAGCTCGGGACACCTCTACGAGCAGTACTTC. Residues: CASSSGHLYEQYF.

A single count supports this clone. In the same sample, other DNA sequences code for this CDR3. V and J are TRBV11-2 and TRBJ2-2; 7 nucleotides align to TRBD2. The CDR3 loop spans 13 amino acids. The V gene end was trimmed by 8 bases and the J gene end by 0 bases; junction bases not matched to a gene: 0. Germline V lookup: CDR1 SGHAT, CDR2 FQNNGV. CDR3 DNA sequence: TGTGCCAGCGGGACTACGAACACCGGGGAGCTGTTTTTT. It is translated as CASGTTNTGELFF.

On this clone: Additional DNA sequences in this sample encode the identical CDR3. J is TRBJ1-1 and V is TRBV5-5, with D uncertain. V lost 0 bases to trimming and J lost 0 bases, with 3 bases between them. Germline V lookup: CDR1 SGHKS, CDR2 YYEKEE (reference sequence). CDR3 length equals 13 residues. CDR3 in amino acids: CASSLGVNTEAFF. The CDR3 DNA is TGTGCCAGCAGCTTGGGGGTGAACACTGAAGCTTTCTTT.

The rearrangement uses TRBV4-1 and TRBJ2-7; 12 bases are a match to TRBD2. Germline V gene sequence: CDR1 MGHRA, CDR2 YSYEKL. V was pared by 4 bases and J by 2 bases, with 3 bases of the junction left unmatched. The CDR3 sequence is 15 residues long. In DNA, the CDR3 is TGCGCCAGCAGCCCCAGGACTAGCGGGGCCTACGAGCAGTACTTC. Translating gives CASSPRTSGAYEQYF.

The chain employs TRBV7-9 and TRBJ2-7; D not resolved. The V gene's germline CDR1 is SEHNR and CDR2 FQNEAQ (reference sequence). V lost 1 base to trimming and J lost 3 bases, with 13 bases between them. This CDR3 spans 15 amino acids. The CDR3 loop is CASSLGLGQFYEQYF. DNA for the CDR3: TGTGCCAGCAGCTTAGGGCTAGGGCAGTTCTACGAGCAGTACTTC.